Listed below are T cell receptor beta chains from one sample, sequenced in a study of TIL therapy for anti-PD-1-resistant metastatic lung cancer. Profiled with immunoSEQ multiplex PCR; TCRdb holds only in-frame clones, not every one. The sample carries roughly 26,000 clones, about two thirds recorded once. The sample consisted of tumor tissue, taken at baseline. The source is a person between 25 and 80 years old with non-small cell lung cancer. Both conserved end residues are part of each CDR3. A D gene is named only where the DNA matches it firmly. Only some rows state a clone size, as once, few, many or a class for expanded clones.

J,V,size,D,CDR3,DNA
TRBJ2-7,TRBV12-5,once,.,CASGFGQGVYEQYF,TGTGCTAGTGGTTTTGGGCAGGGCGTCTACGAGCAGTACTTC
TRBJ2-1,TRBV10-3,.,TRBD1,CAISDSKGASYNEQFF,TGTGCCATCAGTGATTCGAAGGGGGCATCCTACAATGAGCAGTTCTTC
TRBJ1-2,TRBV7-2,medium-sized,.,CASSLEGYYGYTF,TGTGCCAGCAGCTTAGAGGGTTACTATGGCTACACCTTC
TRBJ1-2,TRBV7-2,few,.,CASSFGGDGPYGYTF,TGTGCCAGCAGCTTTGGGGGGGATGGGCCCTATGGCTACACCTTC
TRBJ1-2,TRBV7-2,few,TRBD1,CASSPGTGGYGYTF,TGTGCCAGCAGCCCCGGGACAGGGGGCTATGGCTACACCTTC
TRBJ1-5,TRBV2,.,.,CASSGVRGEPNQPQHF,TGTGCCAGCAGTGGGGTAAGAGGGGAACCCAATCAGCCCCAGCATTTT
TRBJ2-1,TRBV7-8,once,TRBD1,CASSPGTAINEQFF,TGTGCCAGCAGCCCCGGGACAGCCATCAATGAGCAGTTCTTC
TRBJ1-5,TRBV10-3,.,.,CAISESTGAGQPQHF,TGTGCCATCAGTGAGTCGACGGGCGCGGGTCAGCCCCAGCATTTT
TRBJ1-2,TRBV11-2,.,.,CASSLDPSATGGYTF,TGTGCCAGCAGCTTAGATCCCAGCGCGACGGGTGGCTACACCTTC
TRBJ2-1,TRBV6-1,.,.,CASSRTANSYNEQFF,TGTGCCAGCAGTAGGACAGCCAATTCCTACAATGAGCAGTTCTTC
TRBJ1-5,TRBV6-1,once,.,CASSEAGDVQPQHF,TGTGCCAGCAGTGAAGCGGGGGATGTTCAGCCCCAGCATTTT
TRBJ1-1,TRBV7-3,.,.,CASSPRTGTFNTEAFF,TGTGCCAGCAGCCCACGGACGGGGACCTTCAACACTGAAGCTTTCTTT
TRBJ1-2,TRBV27,.,.,CASSLSLQGEGYGYTF,TGTGCCAGCAGTTTATCGTTGCAGGGCGAAGGCTATGGCTACACCTTC
TRBJ1-3,TRBV7-6,few,TRBD1,CASSYRDSSGNTIYF,TGTGCCAGCAGTTACCGGGACAGCTCTGGAAACACCATATATTTT
TRBJ2-3,TRBV9,.,.,CASNPLGIGTDTQYF,TGTGCCAGCAATCCCCTAGGAATTGGCACAGATACGCAGTATTTT
TRBJ1-5,TRBV15,.,.,CATGKDNQPQHF,TGTGCCACCGGAAAGGACAATCAGCCCCAGCATTTT
TRBJ2-7,TRBV2,.,.,CASRETGRNSYEQYF,TGTGCCAGCAGGGAAACAGGGAGAAACTCCTACGAGCAGTACTTC